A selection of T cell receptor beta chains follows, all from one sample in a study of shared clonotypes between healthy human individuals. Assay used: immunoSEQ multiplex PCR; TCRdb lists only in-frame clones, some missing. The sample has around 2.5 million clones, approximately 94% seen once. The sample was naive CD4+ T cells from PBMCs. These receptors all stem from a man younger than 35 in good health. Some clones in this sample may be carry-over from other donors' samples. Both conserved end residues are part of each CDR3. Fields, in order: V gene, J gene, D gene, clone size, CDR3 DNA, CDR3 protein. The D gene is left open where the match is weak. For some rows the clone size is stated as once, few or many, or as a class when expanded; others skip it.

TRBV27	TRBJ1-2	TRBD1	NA	TGTGCCAGCAGCCCGGGACAGGGGGCGTACTATGGCTACACCTTC	CASSPGQGAYYGYTF
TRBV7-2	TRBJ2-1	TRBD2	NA	TGTGCCAGCAGCCTTGCTAGCGGGCCTTACAATGAGCAGTTCTTC	CASSLASGPYNEQFF
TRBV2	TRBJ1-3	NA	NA	TGTGCCAGCAGCCCCGAGGCCCCGGGGAGCTCTGGAAACACCATATATTTT	CASSPEAPGSSGNTIYF
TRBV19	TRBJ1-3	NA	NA	TGTGCCAGTAGTATGCCCGGGTCTGGAAACACCATATATTTT	CASSMPGSGNTIYF
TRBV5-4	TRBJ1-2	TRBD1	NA	TGTGCCAGCAGCTTTGGGACAGCCCATTCATACTATGGCTACACCTTC	CASSFGTAHSYYGYTF
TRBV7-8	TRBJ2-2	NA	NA	TGTGCCAGCAGCTTATTTGGCGGCCCCACCGGGGAGCTGTTTTTT	CASSLFGGPTGELFF
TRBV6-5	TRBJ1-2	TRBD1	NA	TGTGCCAGCAGAGCAGGGGACAGTAACTATGGCTACACCTTC	CASRAGDSNYGYTF
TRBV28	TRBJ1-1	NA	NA	TGTGCCAGCAGTCCGCCTTCGGGGAACACTGAAGCTTTCTTT	CASSPPSGNTEAFF
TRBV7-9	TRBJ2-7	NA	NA	TGTGCCAGCAGCTTAAGACAGAGCTCCTACGAGCAGTACTTC	CASSLRQSSYEQYF
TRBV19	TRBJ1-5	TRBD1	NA	TGTGCCAGTGTACTGGCAGGGGGTATAGGTGGCAATCAGCCCCAGCATTTT	CASVLAGGIGGNQPQHF
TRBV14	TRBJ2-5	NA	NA	TGTGCCAGCAGCCAAGAGGGATTTTTGGAGACCCAGTACTTC	CASSQEGFLETQYF
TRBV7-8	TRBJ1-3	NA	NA	TGTGCCAGCAGCCCCCGTCGGACAGAAAGAAACACCATATATTTT	CASSPRRTERNTIYF
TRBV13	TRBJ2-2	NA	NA	TGTGCCAGCAGCTTAGGCCTAGGGGTCCGGGGCACCGGGGAGCTGTTTTTT	CASSLGLGVRGTGELFF
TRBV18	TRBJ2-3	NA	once	TGTGCCAGCTCACCTCAAGCGCGGGAAGATACGCAGTATTTT	CASSPQAREDTQYF
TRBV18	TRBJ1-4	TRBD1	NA	TGTGCCAGCTCACCTCGCCGGGACAGGGGGCAAAATGAAAAACTGTTTTTT	CASSPRRDRGQNEKLFF
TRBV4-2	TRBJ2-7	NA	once	TGTGCCAGCAGCCAAGTAGCAGGGTGGGTTGGCGAGCAGTACTTC	CASSQVAGWVGEQYF
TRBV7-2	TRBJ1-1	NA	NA	TGTGCCAGCAGCTTACAGGGATTGAACACTGAAGCTTTCTTT	CASSLQGLNTEAFF
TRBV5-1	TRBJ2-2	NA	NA	TGCGCCAGCAGCTTGTTGGGATCCGCCGGGGAGCTGTTTTTT	CASSLLGSAGELFF
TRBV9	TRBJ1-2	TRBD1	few	TGTGCCAGCAGCCAAACGGGACAGACGTCCTACACCTTC	CASSQTGQTSYTF
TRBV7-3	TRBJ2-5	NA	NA	TGTGCCAGCAGCTTAAATCAGGGGCCGCAAGAGACCCAGTACTTC	CASSLNQGPQETQYF
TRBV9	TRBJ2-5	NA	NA	TGTGCCAGCAGCGGGGGGGCGTGGGTCCAAGAGACCCAGTACTTC	CASSGGAWVQETQYF
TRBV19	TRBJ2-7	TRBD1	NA	TGTGCCAGTAGTCATAACACGGGACAGGGGCGAAAAGAGCAGTACTTC	CASSHNTGQGRKEQYF
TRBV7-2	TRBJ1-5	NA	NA	TGTGCCAGCACCTTGGGCTTGGGAGCGAGTCAGCCCCAGCATTTT	CASTLGLGASQPQHF
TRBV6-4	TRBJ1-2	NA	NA	TGTGCCAGCAGAGTTGAGGGTAGATGGGACTATGGCTACACCTTC	CASRVEGRWDYGYTF
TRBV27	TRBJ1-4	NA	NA	TGTGCCAGCAGTCTTACCCGGGACGCTTCAACCCGACGGGGAAAACTGTTTTTT	CASSLTRDASTRRGKLFF
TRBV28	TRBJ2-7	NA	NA	TGTGCCAGCAGTTTATCCCCGGCCCGATTGTACGAGCAGTACTTC	CASSLSPARLYEQYF
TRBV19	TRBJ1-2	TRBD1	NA	TGTGCCAGTAACTTGGACAGGGACTATGGCTACACCTTC	CASNLDRDYGYTF
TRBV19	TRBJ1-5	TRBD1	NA	TGTGCCAGTAGTATCTATCGGACAGGGAAGGATCAGCCCCAGCATTTT	CASSIYRTGKDQPQHF
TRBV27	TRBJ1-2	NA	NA	TGTGCCAGCTGGGACAACTATGGCTATGGCTACACCTTC	CASWDNYGYGYTF
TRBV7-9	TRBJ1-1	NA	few	TGTGCCAGCAGCTTAAGCCAGGGCAAACCGGAAGCTTTCTTT	CASSLSQGKPEAFF
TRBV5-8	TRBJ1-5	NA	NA	TGTGCCAGCAGCTCAGGGGGCAATCAGCCCCAGCATTTT	CASSSGGNQPQHF
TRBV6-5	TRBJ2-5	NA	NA	TGTGCCAGCAGTCGGGACGGCTTGTACCAAGAGACCCAGTACTTC	CASSRDGLYQETQYF
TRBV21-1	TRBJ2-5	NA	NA	TGTGCCAGCAGCACACTTCAGGGCTGGGAGACCCAGTACTTC	CASSTLQGWETQYF
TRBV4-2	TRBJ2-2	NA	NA	TGTGCCAGCAGCCAAGTTACCCGGGGCCGTAGAGGGGAGCTGTTTTTT	CASSQVTRGRRGELFF
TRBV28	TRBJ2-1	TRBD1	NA	TGTGCCAGCAGAACCGGGACAGGGAGTATGTTCTTC	CASRTGTGSMFF
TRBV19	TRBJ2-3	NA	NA	TGTGCCAGTAGCAAAATGGGGACTAGCACAGATACGCAGTATTTT	CASSKMGTSTDTQYF
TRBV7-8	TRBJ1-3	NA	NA	TGTGCCAGCAGCTTAATCACAAGCTCTGGAAACACCATATATTTT	CASSLITSSGNTIYF
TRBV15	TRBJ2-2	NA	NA	TGTGCCACCAGCAGAGATTCCCGGCAGTTTAACACCGGGGAGCTGTTTTTT	CATSRDSRQFNTGELFF
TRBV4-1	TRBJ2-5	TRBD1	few	TGCGCCAGCAGCCAGACAGGGATGGGGACCCAGTACTTC	CASSQTGMGTQYF
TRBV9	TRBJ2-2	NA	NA	TGTGCCAGCAGCGTTCACGGGGCCGGGGAGCTGTTTTTT	CASSVHGAGELFF
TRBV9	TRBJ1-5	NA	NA	TGTGCCAGCAGCCCAACAGGTGGGGGTCAGCCCCAGCATTTT	CASSPTGGGQPQHF
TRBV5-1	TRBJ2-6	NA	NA	TGCGCCAGCACCCCGGGACGGCGGTCTGGGGCCAACGTCCTGACTTTC	CASTPGRRSGANVLTF
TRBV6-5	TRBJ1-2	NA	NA	TGTGCCAGCAGTTACTCCCGGACTAACTATGGCTACACCTTC	CASSYSRTNYGYTF
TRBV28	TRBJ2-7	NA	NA	TGTGCCAGCAGCCTTCCAAGGGGGTTCTACGAGCAGTACTTC	CASSLPRGFYEQYF
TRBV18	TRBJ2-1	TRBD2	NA	TGTGCCAGCTCACCGGGGACTAGCGGGAGTCGGTACAATGAGCAGTTCTTC	CASSPGTSGSRYNEQFF
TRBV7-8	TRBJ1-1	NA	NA	TGTGCCAGCAGCTTAGTTAGGGGACTGAACACTGAAGCTTTCTTT	CASSLVRGLNTEAFF
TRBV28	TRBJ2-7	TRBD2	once	TGTGCCAGCAGGACAGGGGGGACTAGCGGGAGCTCCTACGAGCAGTACTTC	CASRTGGTSGSSYEQYF
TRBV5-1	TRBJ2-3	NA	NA	TGCGCCAGCAGCCCAGGGTCCCGCACAGATACGCAGTATTTT	CASSPGSRTDTQYF
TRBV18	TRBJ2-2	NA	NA	TGTGCCAGCTCACCAGCAGGTCCGAACACCGGGGAGCTGTTTTTT	CASSPAGPNTGELFF